What follows are 7 T cell receptor beta chains derived from one specimen sequenced in a study of blood T cell repertoires in COVID-19. The assay was immunoSEQ multiplex PCR, and TCRdb's table has in-frame clones only and misses some. Here the sample spans about 120,000 clones, approximately 81% being singletons. Sequencing was done on a sample of peripheral blood. These receptors were collected from a middle-aged man with active or convalescent COVID-19.

The chain has TRBV2 and TRBJ2-5; the match to TRBD2 covers 9 bases. Germline V gene lookup returns CDR1 SNHLY and CDR2 FYNNEI. The J segment lost 4 bases and the V segment lost 2 bases, leaving 11 bases of the junction unmatched. The CDR3 has 17 amino acids. This CDR3 reads CASSEKNGLAGRETQYF. The CDR3 bases are TGTGCCAGCAGTGAAAAAAATGGGCTAGCGGGACGAGAGACCCAGTACTTC.

The chain carries TRBV5-1 and TRBJ2-4; 8 bases are shared with TRBD1. Germline CDR1 SGHRS, CDR2 YFSETQ. CDR3 size: 15 residues. V lost 3 bases to trimming and J lost 5 bases; unmatched junction nucleotides: 7. The CDR3 spells CASSYQGARENIQYF. The CDR3 nucleotides are TGCGCCAGCAGCTACCAGGGGGCGCGTGAAAACATTCAGTACTTC.

The CDR3 DNA is TGTGCCAGCAGCTTAGGAACCTCCTGGGGCGAAGTATCGGAGACCCAGTACTTC. This sequence encodes CASSLGTSWGEVSETQYF. The chain links TRBV7-9 to TRBJ2-5, with D possibly TRBD1 on 5 matching bases. Germline values: CDR1 SEHNR, CDR2 FQNEAQ (reference sequence). The CDR3 contains 18 residues. Trimming took off 1 base at V and 5 bases at J, with 23 bases between the two ends.

This chain joins TRBV4-2 and TRBJ1-1; D unresolved. Germline values: CDR1 LGHNA, CDR2 YNFKEQ. This CDR3 has 14 residues. The V gene lost 0 bases and the J gene lost 6 bases, with 11 bases spanning the gap. Written as DNA, the CDR3 is TGTGCCAGCAGCCAAGATCTTGGGCTCTCTGAAGCTTTCTTT. It specifies CASSQDLGLSEAFF.

The chain couples TRBV6-1 to TRBJ1-1; tentative D call: TRBD1 (5 bases). CDR1 and CDR2 from the germline V gene are MNHNS and SASEGT. The CDR3 spans 15 residues. Trimming took off 0 bases at V and 5 bases at J, with 13 bases between the two ends. The CDR3 region has the DNA TGTGCCAGCAGTGAAGCGCTATGGGGCGCGACTGAAGCTTTCTTT. Residues: CASSEALWGATEAFF.

The CDR3 is CSVHRDQGELFF. The CDR3, as DNA: TGCAGCGTTCACAGGGATCAGGGGGAGCTGTTTTTT. The rearrangement uses TRBV29-1 and TRBJ2-2, with D perhaps matching TRBD1 (6 bases). V was cut by 5 bases and J by 8 bases, with 12 bases left in between. This CDR3 spans 12 amino acids. Germline lookup yields CDR1 SQVTM and CDR2 ANQGSEA.

This clone was seen a single time. The CDR3 coding sequence is TGTGCCATCAGTGAGTCTGGGGGGGACGGTCCTAGCACAGATACGCAGTATTTT. Its translation: CAISESGGDGPSTDTQYF. The V call is TRBV10-3, the J call TRBJ2-3; TRBD2 matches 7 bases. Germline trimming cut 0 bases from V and 0 bases from J; bases unmatched to any gene: 9. CDR1 is ENHRY, CDR2 SYGVKD, per germline. The CDR3 covers 18 residues.